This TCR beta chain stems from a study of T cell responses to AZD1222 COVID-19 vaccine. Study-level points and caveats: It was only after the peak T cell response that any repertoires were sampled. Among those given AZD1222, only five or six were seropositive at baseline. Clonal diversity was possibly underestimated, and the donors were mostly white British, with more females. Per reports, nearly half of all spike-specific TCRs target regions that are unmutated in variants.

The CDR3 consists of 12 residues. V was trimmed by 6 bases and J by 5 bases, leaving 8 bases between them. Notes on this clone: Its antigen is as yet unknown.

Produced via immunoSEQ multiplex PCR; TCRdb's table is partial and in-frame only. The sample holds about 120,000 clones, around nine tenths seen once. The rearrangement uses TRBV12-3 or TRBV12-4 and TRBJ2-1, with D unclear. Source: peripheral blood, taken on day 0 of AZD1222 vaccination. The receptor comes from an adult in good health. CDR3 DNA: TGTGCCAGCAGGCGCGGAGACAATGAGCAGTTCTTC. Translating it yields CASRRGDNEQFF.